Each of the 30 T cell receptor beta chains below was sequenced from the same sample in a study of read filtering for tumor transcriptome and immune sequencing (dated by TCRdb to 2020 to 2021). Sequencing took place on an Illumina HiSeq 4000. Starting from approximately 400 ng RNA, TCR libraries were constructed with the Immunoverse kit using molecular barcoded adaptors that cover the alpha/delta and beta/gamma chains. TCRdb applied fastp at Q25 and MiXCR to the public reads, then kept only in-frame beta chains. When rows share a CDR3 protein, they turn into one entry using the most common DNA and genes. The sample profile shows approximately 5,000 distinct CDR3 sequences; over 20% of them were found once. The ten largest make up approximately 20% of the sample. Sequencing input: a population of CD138-negative cells sorted from bone marrow. The sample's cell subset or site, from its label and the paper: bone marrow mononuclear cells depleted of CD138+ plasma/myeloma cells by negative magnetic selection. The receptors were sampled from a donor at least 40 years old with multiple myeloma.

By share, this clonotype counts as medium-sized. The J gene is TRBJ2-1, the V gene TRBV6-1; 9 bases agree with TRBD1. The CDR3 extends over 15 amino acids. CDR1 and CDR2 from the germline V gene are MNHNS and SASEGT. V lost 1 base to trimming and J lost 6 bases; unmatched junction nucleotides: 4. The CDR3 DNA reads TGTGCCAGCAGTGAAGGGGACAGGGCCCTCAATGAGCAGTTCTTC. Amino acid sequence: CASSEGDRALNEQFF.

V usage is TRBV20-1 and J usage is TRBJ2-7; possible D gene TRBD1, 5 bases. This CDR3 comprises 15 residues. V lost 5 bases and J lost 3, with 20 bases in between. The germline V gene has CDR1 DFQATT and CDR2 SNEGSKA (reference sequence). CDR3 coding DNA: TGCAGTGCTGTTGCTACACAGGAGTCATACTACGAGCAGTACTTC. Its protein product is CSAVATQESYYEQYF.

Notes on this clonotype: It differs at one base from a far larger clone, so likely a read error. The V and J genes are TRBV6-5 and TRBJ2-1; D is unclear. CDR1 and CDR2 (germline): MNHEY, SVGAGI. The CDR3 covers 13 residues. V gave up 5 bases and J gave up 9 bases, with 14 bases separating them. DNA of the CDR3: TGTGCCAGCAGTCCCTTGAGAAAGGGTGAGCAGTTCTTC. As protein: CASSPLRKGEQFF.

Remarks on this clonotype: Likely a read error: the CDR3 ends without its conserved phenylalanine or tryptophan. The chain employs TRBV29-1 and TRBJ1-2; D unclear. This CDR3 comprises 12 residues. Germline loops: CDR1 SQVTM, CDR2 ANQGSEA. CDR3 nucleotide sequence: TGCAGAGTTGAAGAGGGAGGTTCTGGCTACACCCTC. Translated: CRVEEGGSGYTL.

Ten or more counts support this clonotype. V gene TRBV6-5 combines with J gene TRBJ2-3; tentative D call: TRBD1 (6 bases). The ends were cut back, 0 bases at V and 6 bases at J, with 16 bases in the middle. CDR3 size: 16 residues. Germline CDR1 is MNHEY and CDR2 is SVGAGI. CDR3 coding DNA: TGTGCCAGCAGTTACTCGATATCCACAGGGCATGATACGCAGTATTTT. Translated, it gives CASSYSISTGHDTQYF.

The sample holds many counts of this clonotype. A read error is possible here, since a much larger clone lies one base away. The chain combines TRBV5-1 with TRBJ2-1, with no clear D. Germline CDR1 and CDR2: SGHRS and YFSETQ. This CDR3 has 16 amino acids. CDR3 DNA: TGCGCCAGCAGCTTCTCTACCACCAGCTCCTACAATGGGCAGTTCTTC. Protein sequence: CASSFSTTSSYNGQFF.

This clonotype has a count of ten or more. The V call is TRBV4-3, the J call TRBJ2-5, with D possibly matching TRBD1 (5 bases). The germline CDR1 and CDR2 sequences are LGHNA and YSLEER. V was cut by 4 bases and J by 5 bases, with 20 bases left in between. This CDR3 is built from 16 residues. Written as DNA, the CDR3 is TGCGCCAGCAGCCCCCTTTGGGGCTCCCTAGGGGAGACCCAGTACTTC. Encoded protein: CASSPLWGSLGETQYF.

By its share, this clonotype is medium-sized. The genes are TRBV28 and TRBJ2-7; the D is unclear. V dropped 5 bases and J dropped 4 bases, with 12 bases sitting between them. This CDR3 contains 13 residues. CDR1 is MDHEN and CDR2 is SYDVKM in the germline V gene. The CDR3 region is CASSRPLTYEQYF. DNA for the CDR3: TGTGCCAGCAGTCGACCCCTGACTTACGAGCAGTACTTC.

This clonotype was seen ten or more times. V and J are TRBV30 and TRBJ1-5; D uncertain. The CDR3 covers 15 residues. Germline V gives CDR1 GTSNPN, CDR2 SVGIG (reference sequence). Trimming took off 0 bases at V and 3 bases at J, with 12 bases between the two ends. CDR3 DNA: TGTGCCTGGAGTGTGGGTACCGGCTTCAATCAGCCCCAGCATTTT. This codes for CAWSVGTGFNQPQHF.

This clonotype was counted ten times or more. This chain uses TRBV7-3 with TRBJ1-3, with a tentative D call TRBD1 (5 bases). Germline V lookup: CDR1 SGHTA, CDR2 FQGTGA. The CDR3 is made up of 14 amino acids. The V end was cut by 5 bases, the J end by 3 bases, with 11 bases between. The CDR3 DNA sequence: TGTGCCAGCAGCCTGACAGCTTTTGGAAACACCATATATTTT. The encoded protein is CASSLTAFGNTIYF.

This clonotype is deemed medium-sized (0.01 to 0.1%). V is TRBV5-1 and J is TRBJ2-1; D is unclear. V lost 0 bases, J lost 9 bases, and 16 bases lay in between. This CDR3 is 15 amino acids long. Germline loops: CDR1 SGHRS, CDR2 YFSETQ. CDR3 nucleotides: TGCGCCAGCAGCTTGGGGCTAGTCTCGTTTAGTGAGCAGTTCTTC. Amino acid sequence: CASSLGLVSFSEQFF.

This clonotype is deemed medium-sized. V and J are TRBV7-2 and TRBJ2-1; D might be TRBD1 (5 bases). The CDR3 covers 14 residues. The germline CDR1 and CDR2 sequences are SGHTA and FQGNSA. The germline V and J ends were trimmed by 3 bases and 4 bases, with 10 bases remaining between them. The CDR3 reads CASSFEGVYNEQFF. The CDR3 region has the DNA TGTGCCAGCAGCTTTGAAGGGGTATACAATGAGCAGTTCTTC.

This clonotype appeared many times. The rearrangement uses TRBV5-5 and TRBJ2-1; D call uncertain. The CDR3 consists of 15 residues. Deletions cut 0 bases from V and 1 base from J, with 8 bases between. CDR1 is SGHKS, CDR2 YYEKEE, per germline (reference sequence). CDR3 DNA: TGTGCCAGCAGCTTGGAGTGGAAATCCTACAATGAGCAGTTCTTC. It is translated as CASSLEWKSYNEQFF.

This clonotype was counted a few times. The chain employs TRBV27 and TRBJ2-1; D gene ambiguous. This CDR3 is built from 14 residues. With 0 bases removed from V and 4 bases from J, the gap between germline ends came to 7 bases. The germline V gene has CDR1 MNHEY and CDR2 SMNVEV (reference sequence). CDR3 sequence reads: CASSLSPHYNEQFF. In DNA form, the CDR3 reads TGTGCCAGCAGTTTATCCCCCCATTACAATGAGCAGTTCTTC.

This clonotype is classed as medium-sized (0.01 to 0.1%). The chain couples TRBV13 to TRBJ2-7; weak D call: TRBD2 (6 bases). With 8 bases removed from V and 6 bases from J, the gap between germline ends came to 17 bases. Germline CDR1 PRHDT, CDR2 FYEKMQ (reference sequence). This CDR3 region has 13 residues. CDR3 loop: CASGGTPLVEQYF. CDR3 DNA: TGTGCCAGCGGAGGGACGCCGCTTGTCGAGCAGTACTTC.

A word on this clonotype: A far more abundant clone sits one base away, making this likely a read error. The gene calls are TRBV4-1 and TRBJ2-1; D remains unclear. V dropped 1 base and J dropped 10 bases, with 17 bases sitting between them. Germline CDR1 and CDR2: MGHRA and YSYEKL. This CDR3 contains 15 residues. This CDR3 is CASSQALTSSYEQFF. CDR3 DNA sequence: TGCGCCAGCAGCCAAGCCTTGACGAGCTCCTACGAGCAGTTCTTC.

A note on this clonotype: A read error may account for a junction end that differs from germline. The genes are TRBV14 and TRBJ2-1; 9 bases line up with TRBD2. From germline, CDR1 is SGHDN and CDR2 FVKESK. The CDR3 runs 15 residues. DNA of the CDR3: TGTGCCAGCAGAGTTAGCGGGAGCGATTACAAAGAGCAGTTCTTC. Amino acids: CASRVSGSDYKEQFF.

By proportion, this clonotype is large. The gene calls are TRBV11-2 and TRBJ2-7, with D unresolved. From germline, CDR1 is SGHAT and CDR2 FQNNGV. The V gene lost 2 bases and the J gene lost 6 bases, with 11 bases spanning the gap. This CDR3 has 13 amino acids. The CDR3 sequence: CASSLTPKTEQYF. Here the CDR3 DNA reads TGTGCCAGCAGCTTAACTCCCAAAACCGAGCAGTACTTC.

This clonotype was recorded many times. This may arise from a read error, as a much more abundant clone is one base away. The chain couples TRBV11-2 to TRBJ2-1; 11 bases align to TRBD2. CDR1 is SGHAT and CDR2 is FQNNGV in the germline V gene. This CDR3 is built from 15 residues. The CDR3 coding sequence is TGTGCCAGCAGCCTCCTAGCGGGAGGCTCCAATGGGCAGTTCTTC. Protein product: CASSLLAGGSNGQFF.

By sample share, this clonotype is medium-sized (0.01 to 0.1%). In DNA form, the CDR3 reads TGTGCCAGCAGCACAGAGGGGGCGCGAAACACTGAAGCTTTCTTT. The encoded protein is CASSTEGARNTEAFF. The genes are TRBV27 and TRBJ1-1; 7 bases map to TRBD1. CDR3 size: 15 residues. Per germline, CDR1 MNHEY and CDR2 SMNVEV (reference sequence). Germline trimming cut 6 bases from V and 2 bases from J; bases unmatched to any gene: 9.

This clonotype was counted at least ten times. The J gene is TRBJ2-3, the V gene TRBV19; D gene uncertain. The germline CDR1 and CDR2 sequences are LNHDA and SQIVND (reference sequence). Trimming took 5 bases from V and 4 from J, leaving 16 bases between them. This CDR3 spans 15 amino acids. CDR3 protein: CASSEVGAGADTQYF. CDR3 nucleotide sequence: TGTGCCAGTAGTGAAGTCGGAGCAGGCGCAGATACGCAGTATTTT.

This clonotype showed up just a few times. The V and J genes are TRBV9 and TRBJ2-7; the D gene is possibly TRBD2 (5 bases). Trimming removed 4 bases at V and 6 bases at J, with 14 bases between. CDR1 is SGDLS and CDR2 is YYNGEE in the germline V gene. The CDR3 totals 13 residues. CDR3 nucleotide sequence: TGTGCCAGCAGCCTAGCTTTGCGGTCCGAGCAGTACTTC. This encodes CASSLALRSEQYF.

The rearrangement links TRBV5-1 to TRBJ2-7; 7 bases line up with TRBD1. Germline trimming cut 0 bases from V and 3 bases from J; bases unmatched to any gene: 6. The CDR3 is 15 residues long. In germline, CDR1 is SGHRS, CDR2 YFSETQ. CDR3 sequence reads: CASSLVGTANYEQYF. CDR3 DNA: TGCGCCAGCAGCTTGGTTGGGACAGCGAACTACGAGCAGTACTTC. Full variable domain (rest looked up from reference TRBV5-1 and TRBJ2-7): KAGVTQTPRYLIKTRGQQVTLSCSPISGHRSVSWYQQTPGQGLQFLFEYFSETQRNKGNFPGRFSGRQFSNSRSEMNVSTLELGDSALYLCASSLVGTANYEQYFGPGTRLTVT.

As to this clonotype: This may be a read error, as it is one base from a much larger clone. The V and J genes are TRBV7-2 and TRBJ2-1, with D perhaps TRBD1 or TRBD2 (5 bases each). The V gene's germline CDR1 is SGHTA and CDR2 FQGNSA. The CDR3 covers 13 residues. Trimming removed 5 bases from V and 12 bases from J, with 17 bases in between. The CDR3 region is CASSTVPGQWQFF. The DNA of the CDR3 is TGTGCCAGCAGCACCGTCCCGGGGCAGTGGCAGTTCTTC.

This clonotype is deemed medium-sized. The chain joins TRBV12-3 or TRBV12-4 to TRBJ2-4; 9 bases agree with TRBD1. The V segment lost 6 bases and the J segment 9 bases; nucleotides outside the gene matches: 9. The CDR3 totals 14 residues. In DNA form, the CDR3 reads TGTGCCAGCAGCCGAGACAGGGGGTACGGCATTCAGTACTTC. It codes for CASSRDRGYGIQYF.

By frequency in the sample, this clonotype is medium-sized (0.01 to 0.1%). This chain links TRBV7-8 with TRBJ1-2, with D perhaps TRBD1 (6 bases). V lost 5 bases and J 4 bases, leaving 11 bases between the germline ends. The CDR3 extends over 13 amino acids. The V gene's germline CDR1 is SGHVS and CDR2 FQNEAQ. In nucleotides, the CDR3 is TGTGCCAGCAGCCCCCGACAGGCCTATGGCTACACCTTC. Its protein product is CASSPRQAYGYTF.

This clonotype was picked up many times. V is TRBV5-1 and J is TRBJ2-3, with D perhaps matching TRBD2 (5 bases). The CDR3 spans 16 residues. From germline, CDR1 is SGHRS and CDR2 YFSETQ. Trimming removed 4 bases from V and 0 bases from J, with 15 bases in between. For the CDR3, the DNA is TGCGCCAGCAGCCCTGGACTGGCCCAAAGCACAGATACGCAGTATTTT. Amino acid sequence: CASSPGLAQSTDTQYF.

This clonotype is medium-sized in the sample. The chain combines TRBV28 with TRBJ2-5; maybe TRBD1 (6 bases). V was shortened by 4 bases and J by 2 bases, with 14 bases between the two germline ends. Germline CDR1 reads MDHEN; CDR2 reads SYDVKM. The CDR3 runs 15 residues. CDR3 in DNA: TGTGCCAGCAGTTCCCCCAGGGGATTTCAAGAGACCCAGTACTTC. It is translated as CASSSPRGFQETQYF.

On this clonotype: An end of the junction does not agree with germline; a read error may underlie this. This chain uses TRBV10-3 with TRBJ1-1; TRBD1 is a possible D gene (6 bases). Germline V lookup: CDR1 ENHRY, CDR2 SYGVKD. This CDR3 is built from 14 residues. The CDR3 DNA reads as TGTGCCACCAGGCTACAGGGAATGAACACTGAAGCCTTCTTT. The encoded protein is CATRLQGMNTEAFF.

This clonotype appeared a few times. V is TRBV5-1 and J is TRBJ2-1, with D maybe TRBD2 (5 bases). Germline V CDR1 and CDR2: SGHRS, YFSETQ. This CDR3 has 14 amino acids. V was trimmed by 4 bases and J by 8 bases, leaving 16 bases between them. This CDR3 reads CASSLLVAHDEQFF. CDR3 coding DNA: TGCGCCAGCAGCCTCTTGGTAGCGCACGATGAGCAGTTCTTC.